There are a few counts of the clone carrying this T cell receptor beta chain. Its antigen is undetermined. This record comes from a study of T cells in Graves' hyperthyroidism and ophthalmopathy. CDR1 SGDLS and CDR2 YYNGEE come from the germline V gene. There are 17 residues in the CDR3. V lost 2 bases, J lost 0 bases, and 12 bases lay in between. Researchers amplified the TCR beta CDR3 regions from RNA transcripts. An initial round of RT-PCR targeting the TCR CDR3 relied on the HTBI primer set. Using its own MiXCR run on the multiplex PCR reads, TCRdb lists one record per CDR3 protein. The sample carries 620,000 or so distinct CDR3 sequences, about 15% recorded once. Study-level findings and limits: Most expanded thyroid clonotypes above 0.001 recurred in blood.

Patients with uncontrolled infections, other autoimmune diseases, pregnancy or lactation were excluded. The study based diagnoses on clinical symptoms, serum thyroxine and TRAb, thyroid ultrasound and orbital computed tomography. This rearrangement joins TRBV9 to TRBJ1-6; no clear D gene. The source of this sequence is a woman aged 45-59 years with Graves' ophthalmopathy. Sequenced material: blood. The CDR3 bases are TGTGCCAGCAGCGTTCCGCCAGGAAGCTCCTATAATTCACCCCTCCACTTT. Residues: CASSVPPGSSYNSPLHF.